The 7 T cell receptor beta chains listed next were all sequenced from one sample in a study of cytomegalovirus exposure and HLA in healthy donors. A multiplex PCR was run with 60 Vbeta primers and 13 Jbeta primers. Profiling relied on immunoSEQ multiplex PCR, and the TCRdb table lists in-frame clones only, not all of them. This listing includes some 200,000 clones. The specimen sequenced was PBMCs. These receptor sequences come from a man under 40 in good health and CMV-seronegative.

The chain combines TRBV4-1 with TRBJ2-7, with 10 bases matching TRBD1. CDR3 size: 14 residues. The ends lost 4 bases at V and 3 bases at J; junction bases unmatched: 3. Germline V gene sequence: CDR1 MGHRA, CDR2 YSYEKL. CDR3 in amino acids: CASSPGDRGYEQYF. CDR3 coding DNA: TGCGCCAGCAGCCCGGGGGACAGGGGCTACGAGCAGTACTTC.

The V call is TRBV7-3, the J call TRBJ2-3; tentative D call: TRBD1 (5 bases). Looked up from germline, CDR1 is SGHTA and CDR2 is FQGTGA. Trimming pared 5 bases from V and 3 bases from J, leaving 12 bases between. The CDR3 loop spans 14 amino acids. The CDR3 DNA is TGTGCCAGCAGCCAACAGGTTAATACAGATACGCAGTATTTT. Translating gives CASSQQVNTDTQYF.

V is TRBV5-6 and J is TRBJ2-2; TRBD2 might be the D (6 bases). Per the germline V gene, CDR1 is SGHDT and CDR2 is YYEEEE. V lost 0 bases to trimming and J lost 8 bases, with 11 bases between them. This CDR3 is built from 14 residues. CDR3 amino acids: CASSLGGLGGELFF. DNA for the CDR3: TGTGCCAGCAGCTTGGGGGGACTTGGAGGGGAGCTGTTTTTT.

This sequence joins TRBV13 and TRBJ2-3, with 11 positions matching TRBD2. The V gene end was trimmed by 5 bases and the J gene end by 0 bases; junction bases not matched to a gene: 4. CDR1 is PRHDT and CDR2 is FYEKMQ in the germline V gene (reference sequence). The CDR3 loop spans 16 amino acids. The CDR3 sequence: CASSIRLAGSTDTQYF. For the CDR3, the DNA is TGTGCCAGCAGCATTCGACTAGCGGGGAGCACAGATACGCAGTATTTT.

The chain uses TRBV7-2 and TRBJ2-5; 10 positions match TRBD1. The germline gives CDR1 SGHTA, CDR2 FQGNSA. V shed 7 bases and J 2 bases; nucleotides not matched to a gene: 4. The CDR3 runs to 14 residues. The CDR3 reads CASNRQGAQETQYF. CDR3 in DNA: TGTGCCAGCAACAGACAGGGGGCACAAGAGACCCAGTACTTC.

The chain joins TRBV5-4 to TRBJ1-2; unclear D gene. V was shortened by 2 bases and J by 4 bases, with 15 bases between the two germline ends. The CDR3 consists of 15 residues. From germline, CDR1 is SGHNT and CDR2 YYREEE (reference sequence). The chain's CDR3 is CASSFTGGSLYGYTF. The CDR3 coding sequence is TGTGCCAGCAGCTTCACTGGCGGGAGCCTCTATGGCTACACCTTC.

The genes are TRBV29-1 and TRBJ2-2; TRBD2 is a possible D gene (5 bases). CDR1 SQVTM and CDR2 ANQGSEA come from the germline V gene. CDR3 length equals 17 residues. V dropped 7 bases and J dropped 0 bases, with 21 bases sitting between them. DNA of the CDR3: TGCAGCGCACGTTGGGAACGGGGTCCCTCGAACACCGGGGAGCTGTTTTTT. This translates into CSARWERGPSNTGELFF.